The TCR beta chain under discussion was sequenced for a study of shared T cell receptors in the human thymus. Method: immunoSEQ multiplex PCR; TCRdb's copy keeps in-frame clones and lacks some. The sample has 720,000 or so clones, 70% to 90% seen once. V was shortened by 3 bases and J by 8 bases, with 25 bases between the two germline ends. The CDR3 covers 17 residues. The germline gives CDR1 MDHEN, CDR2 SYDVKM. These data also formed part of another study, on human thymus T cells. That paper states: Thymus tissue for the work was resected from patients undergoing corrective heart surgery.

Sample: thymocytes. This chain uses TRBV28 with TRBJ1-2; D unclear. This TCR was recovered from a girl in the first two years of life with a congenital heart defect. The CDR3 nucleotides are TGTGCCAGCAGTTTTGTGGGATCCGAACAAGTGACGGGAGGCTACACCTTC. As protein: CASSFVGSEQVTGGYTF.